A selection of T cell receptor beta chains follows, all from one sample in a study of cytomegalovirus exposure and HLA in healthy donors. The assay was immunoSEQ multiplex PCR, and TCRdb's table has in-frame clones only and misses some. The sample yields roughly 150,000 clones, 89% seen once. Sample: PBMCs. The receptors were gathered from a woman in her late teens or twenties in good health and CMV-seropositive. CDR3s include the opening cysteine and the closing phenylalanine or tryptophan. The D gene is left open where the match is weak. Not all rows give a size; the values are once, few, many and, for expanded clones, a class.

DNA: TGTGCCAGCAGTCCCGGACAGGGTGGAGGTTACGAGCAGTACTTC; CDR3: CASSPGQGGGYEQYF; V: TRBV2; J: TRBJ2-7; size: NA; D: TRBD1; length: 15
DNA: TGTGCCAGCAGGGGGACAGGGGCCTCTAACTATGGCTACACCTTC; CDR3: CASRGTGASNYGYTF; V: TRBV6-1; J: TRBJ1-2; size: NA; D: TRBD1; length: 15
DNA: TGTGCCAGCTCACGACAGGGAAACACTGAAGCTTTCTTT; CDR3: CASSRQGNTEAFF; V: TRBV6-5; J: TRBJ1-1; size: NA; D: TRBD1; length: 13
DNA: TGTGCCAGCAGAAGGATTGGGGCGAAGGGGGCCAACGTCCTGACTTTC; CDR3: CASRRIGAKGANVLTF; V: TRBV28; J: TRBJ2-6; size: NA; D: NA; length: 16
DNA: TGTGCCAGCAGCTCCGGGACAGCGAACACCGGGGAGCTGTTTTTT; CDR3: CASSSGTANTGELFF; V: TRBV5-4; J: TRBJ2-2; size: NA; D: TRBD1; length: 15
DNA: TGTGCTAGTGGTTTGGTACCTCGGAGGGCGGATACGCAGTATTTT; CDR3: CASGLVPRRADTQYF; V: TRBV12-5; J: TRBJ2-3; size: NA; D: NA; length: 15
DNA: TGCGCCAGCAGCCAAGATCCGGGGAGGGCAAGCGAGCAGTACTTC; CDR3: CASSQDPGRASEQYF; V: TRBV4-1; J: TRBJ2-7; size: NA; D: TRBD2; length: 15
DNA: TGTGCCAGCAGTTTACCCAGGGGGCCCTACGAGCAGTACTTC; CDR3: CASSLPRGPYEQYF; V: TRBV28; J: TRBJ2-7; size: NA; D: TRBD1; length: 14
DNA: TGTGCCAGCAGCTTAGCTAGCGGGAGGGCCGGGGAGACCCAGTACTTC; CDR3: CASSLASGRAGETQYF; V: TRBV7-2; J: TRBJ2-5; size: NA; D: TRBD2; length: 16
DNA: TGTGCCAGCAGCTTGACAGGAAAGAACACTGAAGCTTTCTTT; CDR3: CASSLTGKNTEAFF; V: TRBV7-2; J: TRBJ1-1; size: NA; D: NA; length: 14
DNA: TGTGCCAGCAGTCCCCCGGACAGCCCCTATGGCTACACCTTC; CDR3: CASSPPDSPYGYTF; V: TRBV2; J: TRBJ1-2; size: many; D: NA; length: 14
DNA: TGTGCCAGCAGCCAAGGAGGGGGAGATACGCAGTATTTT; CDR3: CASSQGGGDTQYF; V: TRBV4-2; J: TRBJ2-3; size: once; D: NA; length: 13
DNA: TGCAGTGCCGAGAGAACAGGAGAAGCTTTCTTT; CDR3: CSAERTGEAFF; V: TRBV20-1; J: TRBJ1-1; size: NA; D: NA; length: 11
DNA: TGTGCCAGTAGTGACAGGGGATTGGAGGGCTACACCTTC; CDR3: CASSDRGLEGYTF; V: TRBV19; J: TRBJ1-2; size: NA; D: TRBD1; length: 13
DNA: TGTGCCTGGATTCGGCAGGTGGTTTCTGAAGCTTTCTTT; CDR3: CAWIRQVVSEAFF; V: TRBV30; J: TRBJ1-1; size: few; D: NA; length: 13